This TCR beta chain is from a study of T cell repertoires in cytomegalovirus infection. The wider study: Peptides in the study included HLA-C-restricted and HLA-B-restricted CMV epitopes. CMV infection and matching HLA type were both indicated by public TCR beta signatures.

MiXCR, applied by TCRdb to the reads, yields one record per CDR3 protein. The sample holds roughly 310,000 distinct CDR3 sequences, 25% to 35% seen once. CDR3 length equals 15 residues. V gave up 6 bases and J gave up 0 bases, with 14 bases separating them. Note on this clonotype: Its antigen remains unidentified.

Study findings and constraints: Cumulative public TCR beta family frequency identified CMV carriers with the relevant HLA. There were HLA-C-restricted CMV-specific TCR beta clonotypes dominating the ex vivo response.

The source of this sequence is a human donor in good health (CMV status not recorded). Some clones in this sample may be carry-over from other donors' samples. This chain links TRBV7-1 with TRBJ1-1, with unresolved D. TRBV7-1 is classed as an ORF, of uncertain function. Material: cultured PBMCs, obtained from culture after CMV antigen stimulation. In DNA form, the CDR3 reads TGTGCCAGCAGGCCCACCCCCAACCTGAACACTGAAGCTTTCTTT. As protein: CASRPTPNLNTEAFF.